The clone carrying this T cell receptor (beta chain) was seen only a few times. These data belong to a study of blood T cell repertoires in COVID-19. Study details: PBMCs, B-cell-depleted T cells, or T cells provided the cDNA or gDNA that made up the material.

V gave up 0 bases and J gave up 11 bases; unmatched junction bases: 19. CDR1 is LNHDA and CDR2 is SQIVND in the germline V gene (reference sequence). This CDR3 has 18 residues. The assay was immunoSEQ multiplex PCR, and TCRdb's table has in-frame clones only and misses some. The table lists about 100,000 clones, roughly 83% of them singletons, with 4% to 5.5% in the top ten. The sequenced material came from peripheral blood. The gene calls are TRBV19 and TRBJ1-5; 7 bases fit TRBD1. The clonotype comes from a human donor in a cohort sampled during active COVID-19. The CDR3, as DNA: TGTGCCAGTAGTATAGATCGGCGAGACAGGGAGGATGGAAGAGCCCAGCATTTT. The encoded protein is CASSIDRRDREDGRAQHF.